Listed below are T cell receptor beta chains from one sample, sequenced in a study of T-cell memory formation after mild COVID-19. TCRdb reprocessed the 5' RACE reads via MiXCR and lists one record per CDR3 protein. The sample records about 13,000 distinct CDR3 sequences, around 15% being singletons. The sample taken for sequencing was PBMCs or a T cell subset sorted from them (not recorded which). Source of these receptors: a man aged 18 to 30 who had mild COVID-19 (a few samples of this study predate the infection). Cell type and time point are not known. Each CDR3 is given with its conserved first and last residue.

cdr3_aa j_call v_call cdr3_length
CASSVASGPEAFF TRBJ1-1 TRBV9 13
CASSRGLFPANTGELFF TRBJ2-2 TRBV19 17
CASSLAGGVYNEQFF TRBJ2-1 TRBV7-3 15
CASSPTGEKDIQYF TRBJ2-4 TRBV5-1 14
CASSPGRYEQYF TRBJ2-7 TRBV5-1 12
CASSPQGLIDGYTF TRBJ1-2 TRBV12-3/TRBV12-4 14
CASSERAGNTEAFF TRBJ1-1 TRBV2 14
CASSPGQKQETQYF TRBJ2-5 TRBV7-9 14
CASSLLAGGPFYEQFF TRBJ2-1 TRBV7-3 16
CASSLLFPGIQYF TRBJ2-4 TRBV27 13
CASSPIDFSYNEQFF TRBJ2-1 TRBV6-5 15
CASKFIRVNTEAFF TRBJ1-1 TRBV6-6 14
CASSLTGDQPQHF TRBJ1-5 TRBV7-9 13
CASSQDRGTPYEQYF TRBJ2-7 TRBV4-1 15
CASRQVGQPQHF TRBJ1-5 TRBV10-2 12
CASSYSYRGENDQPQHF TRBJ1-5 TRBV6-2/TRBV6-3 17
CASRTPGLAPTFTYNEQFF TRBJ2-1 TRBV23-1 19
CASSHGFSSSYNSPLHF TRBJ1-6 TRBV27 17
CSARGLAGGEQFF TRBJ2-1 TRBV20-1 13
CASSPVYDNYEQYF TRBJ2-7 TRBV7-2 14
CASGWTGMGQETQYF TRBJ2-5 TRBV12-5 15
CASSTGRRVISGANVLTF TRBJ2-6 TRBV7-2 18